This T cell receptor (beta chain) was retrieved from a study of blood T cells in healthy people across ages. Using a J-beta primer mix together with a sample-barcoded 5' primer, a second PCR was run for about 7 to 12 cycles. One entry per CDR3 protein, called by TCRdb with MiXCR from the 5' RACE reads. The table lists over 1,500,000 distinct CDR3 sequences, roughly 50% of them singletons. CDR1 is ENHRY and CDR2 is SYGVKD in the germline V gene. The length of the CDR3 is 13 residues. The V and J ends lost 7 bases and 6 bases respectively, with 13 bases between them. The receptor was derived from a woman aged 40 to 55 in good health. Material: blood. The J gene is TRBJ2-4, the V gene TRBV10-3; a weak D match, TRBD2 (5 bases). As DNA, the CDR3 is TGTGCCATCACAAGCGGCTTGGGAAACATTCAGTACTTC. It translates to CAITSGLGNIQYF.